This T cell receptor beta chain is from a study of OX40 agonist ivuxolimab in advanced cancers. Study-level background: People in dose escalation had one of these cancers: hepatocellular carcinoma, melanoma, renal cell or head and neck cancer. Mean age approximately 61 years, range about 23 to 79; 82.7% male. Study results and limitations: On average, CD8+ T cells showed a greater number of expanded clones than CD4+.

Method: immunoSEQ multiplex PCR; TCRdb's copy keeps in-frame clones and lacks some. The sample consists of approximately 78,000 clones, 88% of them appearing once. Between the trimmed V and J ends, which lost 4 bases and 2 bases, there was a span of 8 bases. Germline CDR1 is MNHNS and CDR2 is SASEGT. The CDR3 has 13 amino acids. This clone came up a few times. The antigen remains undetermined. V usage is TRBV6-1 and J usage is TRBJ1-2, with a possible D match to TRBD1 (6 bases). The receptor comes from an adult with an advanced solid tumor such as melanoma, head and neck, liver or kidney cancer. The material sequenced was CD4+ or CD8+ T cells sorted from blood, taken in a trial of the OX40 agonist ivuxolimab. The chain's CDR3 is CASSGTVNYGYTF. In nucleotides, the CDR3 is TGTGCCAGCAGTGGGACAGTAAACTATGGCTACACCTTC.